These 32 T cell receptor beta chains came from one sample sequenced in a study of blood T cell repertoires in COVID-19 (dated by TCRdb to 2019 to 2021). The library was generated by the immunoSEQ multiplex PCR assay. TCRdb took over this immuneACCESS table, retaining in-frame rearrangements with V and J assigned. Such tables are incomplete; in checked studies, under half of the missing clones stem from an unresolved V gene, and the remainder is unexplained. Counted in this sample were approximately 78,000 clones; over 75% of them appeared once. The ten largest clones capture roughly 30% of the sample. Sequenced material: peripheral blood. These receptors were obtained from a man aged 45 to 65 with acute or convalescent COVID-19.

This chain joins TRBV5-1 and TRBJ2-2; perhaps TRBD1 as D (6 bases). The V and J ends lost 4 bases and 6 bases respectively, with 19 bases between them. This CDR3 spans 16 amino acids. Germline loops: CDR1 SGHRS, CDR2 YFSETQ. DNA for the CDR3: TGCGCCAGCAGCCCCGCCACAGGGTTGGGTGCCGGGGAGCTGTTTTTT. The encoded protein is CASSPATGLGAGELFF.

The chain recombines TRBV6-1 with TRBJ2-7, with D unresolved. Germline V gene lookup returns CDR1 MNHNS and CDR2 SASEGT. Trimming took 1 base from V and 4 from J, leaving 11 bases between them. The CDR3 totals 14 residues. The CDR3 is CASSEGAGRYEQYF. The CDR3 coding sequence is TGTGCCAGCAGTGAAGGGGCCGGTAGGTACGAGCAGTACTTC.

The V and J genes are TRBV6-6 and TRBJ2-2, with a weak D call TRBD1 (6 bases). Germline V lookup: CDR1 MNHNY, CDR2 SVGAGI (reference sequence). Trimming left V 6 bases short and J 1 base short, with 12 bases between. This CDR3 comprises 15 residues. CDR3 region: CASRLSTGNTGELFF. The CDR3 region has the DNA TGTGCCAGCAGATTGTCGACAGGGAACACCGGGGAGCTGTTTTTT.

This clone was detected once. V and J are TRBV6-5 and TRBJ1-2, with 7 bases that match TRBD1. The J segment lost 7 bases and the V segment lost 10 bases, leaving 6 bases of the junction unmatched. In germline, CDR1 is MNHEY, CDR2 SVGAGI. The CDR3 runs to 11 residues. CDR3 nucleotide sequence: TGTGCCACGTTACAGGGGCGTGGCTACACCTTC. Protein: CATLQGRGYTF.

The genes are TRBV6-4 and TRBJ2-1; D uncertain. With 3 bases removed from V and 4 bases from J, the gap between germline ends came to 7 bases. Germline V gives CDR1 MRHNA, CDR2 SNTAGT. This CDR3 is 13 amino acids long. CDR3 region: CASSEAGYNEQFF. The CDR3 DNA is TGTGCCAGCAGTGAAGCAGGTTACAATGAGCAGTTCTTC.

The V and J genes are TRBV19 and TRBJ1-5; D uncertain. Trimming stripped 5 bases from V and 1 base from J, with 9 bases between. The CDR3 runs to 14 residues. The germline gives CDR1 LNHDA, CDR2 SQIVND (reference sequence). The CDR3 DNA sequence: TGTGCCAGTAGTCCACAGCAAAGCAATCAGCCCCAGCATTTT. Protein: CASSPQQSNQPQHF. The whole variable domain, remainder taken from reference TRBV19 and TRBJ1-5, is DGGITQSPKYLFRKEGQNVTLSCEQNLNHDAMYWYRQDPGQGLRLIYYSQIVNDFQKGDIAEGYSVSREKKESFPLTVTSAQKNPTAFYLCASSPQQSNQPQHFGDGTRLSIL.

The chain uses TRBV18 and TRBJ2-7; TRBD2 matches at 9 bases. This CDR3 region has 16 residues. Looked up from germline, CDR1 is KGHSH and CDR2 is LQKENI. Trimming cost V 1 base and J 2 bases; bases outside gene matches: 6. In nucleotides, the CDR3 is TGTGCCAGCTCACCACGGAGCGGGGGGCCTACCTACGAGCAGTACTTC. It encodes CASSPRSGGPTYEQYF.

V gene TRBV6-1 combines with J gene TRBJ2-1; TRBD1 might be the D (6 bases). V was cut by 2 bases and J by 7 bases, with 12 bases left in between. CDR1 is MNHNS and CDR2 is SASEGT in the germline V gene. The CDR3 is made up of 14 amino acids. Here the CDR3 DNA reads TGTGCCAGCAGTGAATGGACAGACCAAAATGAGCAGTTCTTC. It translates to CASSEWTDQNEQFF.

This clone was seen once. J is TRBJ2-7 and V is TRBV5-4; tentatively, D is TRBD2 (6 bases). The V end was cut by 4 bases, the J end by 4 bases, with 15 bases between. CDR3 size: 14 residues. The germline V gene has CDR1 SGHNT and CDR2 YYREEE (reference sequence). CDR3 protein: CASSPGEKTYEQYF. The DNA of the CDR3 is TGTGCCAGCAGCCCGGGAGAGAAGACTTACGAGCAGTACTTC.

The CDR3 sequence is CASSWANSGANVLTF. Written as DNA, the CDR3 is TGTGCCAGCAGCTGGGCGAACTCTGGGGCCAACGTCCTGACTTTC. This chain joins TRBV7-6 and TRBJ2-6; no clear D. Germline assignment: CDR1 SGHVS and CDR2 FNYEAQ. The CDR3 has 15 amino acids. V was pared by 4 bases and J by 0 bases, with 7 bases between.

The rearrangement joins TRBV11-1 to TRBJ1-1; 7 bases are shared with TRBD1. V shed 5 bases, J shed 0 bases, and the junction held 3 bases outside the gene matches. CDR1 is SGHAT and CDR2 is FQDESV in the germline V gene (reference sequence). The CDR3 length is 14 residues. The DNA of the CDR3 is TGTGCCAGCAGCCCGGACAGGTTGAACACTGAAGCTTTCTTT. Amino acids: CASSPDRLNTEAFF. Full variable domain (missing parts from reference TRBV11-1 and TRBJ1-1): EAEVAQSPRYKITEKSQAVAFWCDPISGHATLYWYRQILGQGPELLVQFQDESVVDDSQLPKDRFSAERLKGVDSTLKIQPAELGDSAMYLCASSPDRLNTEAFFGQGTRLTVV.

This chain uses TRBV11-3 with TRBJ1-1, with D possibly matching TRBD1 (5 bases). CDR1 SGHNT and CDR2 YENEEA come from the germline V gene. The CDR3 covers 12 residues. Trimming stripped 4 bases from V and 10 bases from J, with 13 bases between. CDR3 nucleotide sequence: TGTGCCAGCAGCTACTTTACGGGGGTAGCTTTCTTT. Translation gives CASSYFTGVAFF.

The V gene is TRBV30, the J gene TRBJ2-1; unclear D gene. The CDR3 is 13 amino acids. Trimming pared 2 bases from V and 8 bases from J, leaving 13 bases between. Germline assignment: CDR1 GTSNPN and CDR2 SVGIG (reference sequence). The CDR3 protein is CAWSPAGLYEQFF. The CDR3 coding sequence is TGTGCCTGGAGTCCCGCTGGGCTCTATGAGCAGTTCTTC.

The chain links TRBV6-5 to TRBJ1-1, with 8 nucleotides matching TRBD1. The CDR3 runs to 13 residues. Germline V gene data show CDR1 as MNHEY and CDR2 as SVGAGI. V shed 6 bases and J 1 base; nucleotides not matched to a gene: 1. CDR3 nucleotide sequence: TGTGCCAGCAGGGACAGGGCGAACACTGAAGCTTTCTTT. As protein: CASRDRANTEAFF.

The chain employs TRBV6-1 and TRBJ2-1; D unresolved. CDR1 MNHNS and CDR2 SASEGT come from the germline V gene. Trimming removed 3 bases at V and 4 bases at J, with 4 bases between. The CDR3 is 12 residues long. This chain's CDR3 is CASSDLYNEQFF. The CDR3 bases are TGTGCCAGCAGTGATCTATACAATGAGCAGTTCTTC.

V and J are TRBV7-2 and TRBJ2-7, with 9 positions matching TRBD1. Per germline, CDR1 SGHTA and CDR2 FQGNSA. This CDR3 is built from 13 residues. With V trimmed by 3 bases and J by 7 bases, 4 bases remained unmatched. The CDR3 DNA reads as TGTGCCAGCAGCTTGGGACAGGGACGGGAGCAGTACTTC. It specifies CASSLGQGREQYF.

This chain joins TRBV6-5 and TRBJ2-7; 14 nucleotides match TRBD2. The germline gives CDR1 MNHEY, CDR2 SVGAGI. V lost 6 bases to trimming and J lost 2 bases; unmatched junction nucleotides: 3. CDR3 length equals 15 residues. CDR3 nucleotide sequence: TGTGCCAGCAGGGGGACTAGCGGGGGCGCCTACGAGCAGTACTTC. It is translated as CASRGTSGGAYEQYF.

The chain carries TRBV6-5 and TRBJ1-2; TRBD1 matches at 7 bases. The germline CDR1 and CDR2 sequences are MNHEY and SVGAGI. V trimming: 6 bases; J trimming: 3 bases; junction bases outside the gene matches: 10. This CDR3 is 15 amino acids long. The DNA of the CDR3 is TGTGCCAGCAGGCCTACCGCGACAGGGCACTATGGCTACACCTTC. This gives the protein CASRPTATGHYGYTF.

The chain employs TRBV27 and TRBJ1-4, with D perhaps matching TRBD1 (6 bases). V shed 6 bases and J shed 5 bases, with 13 bases lying between them. CDR3 length: 14 amino acids. CDR1 and CDR2 from the germline V gene are MNHEY and SMNVEV (reference sequence). For the CDR3, the DNA is TGTGCCAGCAGGGAACTCAGGGGAAATGAAAAACTGTTTTTT. This gives the protein CASRELRGNEKLFF. Looking up the rest from reference TRBV27 and TRBJ1-4 gives the full variable domain: EAQVTQNPRYLITVTGKKLTVTCSQNMNHEYMSWYRQDPGLGLRQIYYSMNVEVTDKGDVPEGYKVSRKEKRNFPLILESPSPNQTSLYFCASRELRGNEKLFFGSGTQLSVL.

The V and J genes are TRBV5-1 and TRBJ1-2; D is perhaps TRBD1 (6 bases). Trimming shortened V by 5 bases and J by 7 bases, and 18 bases separated the two germline ends. Germline CDR1 SGHRS, CDR2 YFSETQ. The CDR3 length is 14 residues. DNA of the CDR3: TGCGCCAGCAGACTACAGGGTGAGGCTGGTGGCTACACCTTC. The encoded protein is CASRLQGEAGGYTF.

V gene TRBV29-1 combines with J gene TRBJ1-2; no firm D call. CDR3 length: 13 amino acids. Trimming shortened V by 2 bases and J by 0 bases, and 7 bases separated the two germline ends. Germline V CDR1 and CDR2: SQVTM, ANQGSEA. The CDR3: CSVEWQANYGYTF. CDR3 DNA: TGCAGCGTTGAATGGCAGGCTAACTATGGCTACACCTTC.

This chain connects TRBV5-6 to TRBJ2-7; D ambiguous. V lost 3 bases to trimming and J lost 4 bases, with 8 bases between them. This CDR3 region has 12 residues. Germline V gene data show CDR1 as SGHDT and CDR2 as YYEEEE. Written as DNA, the CDR3 is TGTGCCAGCAGCTCTAGACGATACGAGCAGTACTTC. It translates to CASSSRRYEQYF.

This clone was seen a single time. V usage is TRBV15 and J usage is TRBJ2-7, with TRBD1 matching over 7 bases. The CDR3 contains 15 residues. CDR1 and CDR2 (germline): LNHNV, YYDKDF (reference sequence). The V segment lost 4 bases and the J segment 0 bases; nucleotides outside the gene matches: 6. The CDR3 region has the DNA TGTGCCACCAGCAAAGGGGGCGCTTCCTCCTACGAGCAGTACTTC. Translation: CATSKGGASSYEQYF.

The chain is built from TRBV7-2 and TRBJ2-3; D unresolved. The CDR3 has 15 residues. V was pared by 1 base and J by 0 bases, with 8 bases between. The germline V gene has CDR1 SGHTA and CDR2 FQGNSA. Written as DNA, the CDR3 is TGTGCCAGCAGCTTAGTTGCGTCTAGCACAGATACGCAGTATTTT. Its translation is CASSLVASSTDTQYF.

The genes are TRBV24-1 and TRBJ2-5, with 9 bases matching TRBD1. This CDR3 contains 14 residues. Germline assignment: CDR1 KGHDR and CDR2 SFDVKD. Germline trimming cut 4 bases from V and 7 bases from J; bases unmatched to any gene: 6. The CDR3 DNA reads as TGTGCCACCAGTGAACCGGGACAGGGTGGGACCCAGTACTTC. This codes for CATSEPGQGGTQYF.

The chain is built from TRBV2 and TRBJ1-4, with TRBD1 matching 7 bases. This CDR3 is built from 16 residues. Germline CDR1 and CDR2: SNHLY and FYNNEI. Trimming cost V 5 bases and J 0 bases; bases outside gene matches: 6. DNA for the CDR3: TGTGCCAGCAGTTACGGGACAGTTGCAACTAATGAAAAACTGTTTTTT. The encoded protein is CASSYGTVATNEKLFF.

This clone has more than one count but fewer than ten. CDR3 bases: TGCGCCAGCAGCAACGGACAGGGGGCGGGGAATGAGCAGTTCTTC. Its translation: CASSNGQGAGNEQFF. The chain has TRBV5-1 and TRBJ2-1; TRBD1 matches at 11 bases. The CDR3 sequence is 15 residues long. Germline loops: CDR1 SGHRS, CDR2 YFSETQ. With V trimmed by 4 bases and J by 7 bases, 7 bases remained unmatched.

V and J are TRBV3-1 (or the pseudogene TRBV3-2) and TRBJ2-5; TRBD2 matches at 8 bases. The CDR3 has 14 residues. V gave up 5 bases and J gave up 1 base; unmatched junction bases: 3. Germline CDR1 reads LGHDT; CDR2 reads YNNKEL (reference sequence). The CDR3 sequence is CASSFGLAQETQYF. The CDR3 coding sequence is TGTGCCAGCAGCTTCGGACTAGCCCAAGAGACCCAGTACTTC.

V is TRBV11-2 and J is TRBJ1-1; D is ambiguous. Germline V gene data show CDR1 as SGHAT and CDR2 as FQNNGV. The CDR3 length is 13 residues. The V gene lost 6 bases and the J gene lost 8 bases, with 16 bases spanning the gap. CDR3 in DNA: TGTGCCAGCAGTACGGGGAACGAGCGAGAAGCTTTCTTT. This sequence encodes CASSTGNEREAFF.

The chain recombines TRBV7-9 with TRBJ1-1; possible D gene TRBD1, 5 bases. This CDR3 has 14 residues. V shed 1 base and J shed 1 base, with 7 bases lying between them. Germline V gene data show CDR1 as SEHNR and CDR2 as FQNEAQ (reference sequence). The CDR3 DNA sequence: TGTGCCAGCAGCTTAGGGACAACGAACACTGAAGCTTTCTTT. It encodes CASSLGTTNTEAFF.

This chain connects TRBV7-2 to TRBJ2-2; D might be TRBD1 (5 bases). This CDR3 contains 14 residues. CDR1 is SGHTA, CDR2 FQGNSA, per germline. The V and J ends lost 3 bases and 7 bases respectively, with 12 bases between them. The CDR3 loop is CASSFTRVIGELFF. CDR3 bases: TGTGCCAGCAGCTTCACCAGGGTAATCGGGGAGCTGTTTTTT. The entire variable domain, with the rest obtained from reference TRBV7-2 and TRBJ2-2, is as follows: GAGVSQSPSNKVTEKGKDVELRCDPISGHTALYWYRQSLGQGLEFLIYFQGNSAPDKSGLPSDRFSAERTGGSVSTLTIQRTQQEDSAVYLCASSFTRVIGELFFGEGSRLTVL.

This clone occurred a few times. This chain connects TRBV7-2 to TRBJ1-1; no firm D call. Germline CDR1 reads SGHTA; CDR2 reads FQGNSA. This CDR3 contains 13 residues. Deletions cut 1 base from V and 5 bases from J, with 8 bases between. Written as DNA, the CDR3 is TGTGCCAGCAGCTTAGTGGGGAGGACTGAAGCTTTCTTT. This codes for CASSLVGRTEAFF. Full variable domain (rest looked up from reference TRBV7-2 and TRBJ1-1): GAGVSQSPSNKVTEKGKDVELRCDPISGHTALYWYRQSLGQGLEFLIYFQGNSAPDKSGLPSDRFSAERTGGSVSTLTIQRTQQEDSAVYLCASSLVGRTEAFFGQGTRLTVV.